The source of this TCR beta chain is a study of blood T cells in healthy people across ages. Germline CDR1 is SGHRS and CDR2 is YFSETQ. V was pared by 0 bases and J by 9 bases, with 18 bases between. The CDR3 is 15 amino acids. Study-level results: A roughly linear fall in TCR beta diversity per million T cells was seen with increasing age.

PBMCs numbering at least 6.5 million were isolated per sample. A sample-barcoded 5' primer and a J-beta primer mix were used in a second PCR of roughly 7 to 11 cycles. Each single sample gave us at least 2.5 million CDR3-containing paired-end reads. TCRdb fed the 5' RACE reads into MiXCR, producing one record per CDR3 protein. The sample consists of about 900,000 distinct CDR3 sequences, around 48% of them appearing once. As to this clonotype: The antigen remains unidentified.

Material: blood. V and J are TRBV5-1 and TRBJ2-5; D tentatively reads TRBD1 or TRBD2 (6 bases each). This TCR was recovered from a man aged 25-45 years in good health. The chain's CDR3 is CASSLAARGWEAQYF. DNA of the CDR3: TGCGCCAGCAGCTTGGCGGCCAGGGGTTGGGAGGCCCAGTACTTC.